This TCR beta chain stems from a study of blood T cells in healthy people across ages. This clonotype was seen a handful of times. The antigen is not known. Primers used in a second PCR of about 6 to 12 cycles were a sample-barcoded 5' primer and a J-beta primer mix. TCRdb recomputed calls from the 5' RACE reads with MiXCR, one row per CDR3 protein. The repertoire holds over a million distinct CDR3 sequences, with around 39% as singletons. Study observations and caveats: Because sorting was not performed, PBMCs prevented conclusive naive versus antigen-experienced comparison. Older age went with lower TCR beta diversity per million T cells, in a roughly linear way.

This TCR came from a woman aged 18-30 years in good health. The source material was blood.

CDR3 amino acids: CASSQGIAYSFTKNIQYF. The CDR3 coding sequence is TGCGCCAGCAGCCAAGGTATAGCGTACTCCTTTACCAAAAACATTCAGTACTTC. The gene calls are TRBV4-1 and TRBJ2-4, with D possibly matching TRBD2 (5 bases). The CDR3 totals 18 residues. Germline V lookup: CDR1 MGHRA, CDR2 YSYEKL. Trimming stripped 1 base from V and 2 bases from J, with 18 bases between.